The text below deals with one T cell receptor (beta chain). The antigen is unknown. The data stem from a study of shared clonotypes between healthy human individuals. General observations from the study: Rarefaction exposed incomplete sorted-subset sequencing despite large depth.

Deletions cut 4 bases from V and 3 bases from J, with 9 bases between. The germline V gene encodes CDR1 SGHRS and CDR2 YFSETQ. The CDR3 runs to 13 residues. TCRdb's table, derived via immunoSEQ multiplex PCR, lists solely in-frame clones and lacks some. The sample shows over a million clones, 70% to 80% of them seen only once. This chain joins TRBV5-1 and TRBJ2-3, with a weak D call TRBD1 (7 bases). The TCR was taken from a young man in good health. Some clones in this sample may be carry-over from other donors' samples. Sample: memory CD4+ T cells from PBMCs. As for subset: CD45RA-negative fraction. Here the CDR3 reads CASSAGQTDTQYF. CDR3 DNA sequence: TGCGCCAGCAGCGCGGGACAGACAGATACGCAGTATTTT.